This is a list of T cell receptor beta chains from one sample in a study of blood T cell repertoires in COVID-19. Assay: immunoSEQ multiplex PCR; the TCRdb copy retains only in-frame clones and omits some. The table records some 220,000 clones, 80% to 90% of them present only once. The sequencing input was PBMCs or T cells enriched from blood (not recorded which). The receptors originated from a woman between 18 and 29 years old in a cohort exposed to, infected with or recovered from COVID-19 (not recorded which). Both conserved end residues are part of each CDR3. Rows may omit the clone size; those that give it use once, few, many or a size class.

cdr3_aa | cdr3_length | v_call | clone_size
CATTSGTGEYNEQFF | 15 | TRBV28 | .
CASTWDKNQPQHF | 13 | TRBV6-5 | .
CASSFPPAGADYEQYF | 16 | TRBV7-8 | .
CASSSPRDRRQKLFF | 15 | TRBV7-9 | .
CASSLVRVSYEQYF | 14 | TRBV11-2 | .
CASSLTGGTDTQYF | 14 | TRBV7-9 | .
CASSLAGQPYEQYF | 14 | TRBV7-8 | .
CASSFVQINIQYF | 13 | TRBV12-1 | .
CASSLQGSDYGYTF | 14 | TRBV7-2 | once
CASSEQTYEQYF | 12 | TRBV2 | .
CASSLIASGSTDTQYF | 16 | TRBV5-1 | .
CASSQEIAFTQDNEQFF | 17 | TRBV4-1 | .
CASMRFSSGNNEQFF | 15 | TRBV19 | .
CASSEPWAGLYEQYF | 15 | TRBV6-1 | .
CASSGQGAADTQYF | 14 | TRBV9 | .
CASTPVVGQAYNEQFF | 16 | TRBV2 | .
CASSYAGPSNQPQHF | 15 | TRBV6-5 | .
CASSFGGSNQPQHF | 14 | TRBV5-6 | .
CASSLGTSGLGEKLFF | 16 | TRBV5-5 | .
CASSGLAGREQYF | 13 | TRBV12-3/TRBV12-4 | .
CASSTRARFLTF | 12 | TRBV11-2 | .
CASGGIQETQYF | 12 | TRBV27 | .
CASSYRGEQYF | 11 | TRBV6-5 | .
CASSPTGDGYTF | 12 | TRBV4-2 | .
CASSPSSFTNEQFF | 14 | TRBV9 | few
CASSLTENTYGYTF | 14 | TRBV14 | .
CASSPPSSGGDEQFF | 15 | TRBV18 | once
CASSWEGPYNEQFF | 14 | TRBV3-1/TRBV3-2 | .
CASSLERARDGKLFF | 15 | TRBV5-4 | .
CSVEWTSGYSYEQYF | 15 | TRBV29-1 | .
CASSLWDRDSPQHF | 14 | TRBV5-5 | .
CASSISGTGELFF | 13 | TRBV5-1 | .
CASRRTGTTHTEAFF | 15 | TRBV28 | .